This T cell receptor beta chain was profiled in a study of tumor-infiltrating lymphocytes in primary liver carcinoma. Per germline, CDR1 SGHAT and CDR2 FQNNGV. This CDR3 comprises 14 residues. The germline V and J ends were trimmed by 4 bases and 6 bases, with 16 bases remaining between them. Co-extraction of RNA and DNA was performed on roughly 17-32 mg of unsorted bulk tissue. Every tumor contributed samples taken at five separate regions. From 450 to 550 ng total RNA, TCR beta cDNA was generated with a primer in the constant region. Three-round nested multiplex PCR performed with slightly modified ARM-PCR produced the TCR beta libraries. The two initial PCR rounds, around 11 cycles each, used TRBV1-TRBV30 forward and C-beta reverse primers. TCRdb redid the calling of the multiplex PCR reads with MiXCR, one entry per CDR3 protein. Of just over 30,000 distinct CDR3 sequences in the sample, around 70% were seen once.

Source material: liver tumor tissue from sampling region 3. Subset indicated: tumor region T3, left-lateral pole. The TCR comes from a woman younger than 45 with primary liver carcinoma and hepatitis B virus infection. The chain couples TRBV11-2 to TRBJ2-7; D could derive from TRBD1 or TRBD2 (5 bases each). The CDR3 DNA reads TGTGCCAGCAGCTCCCCCCGTGGGGGACGCGAGCAGTACTTC. Encoded protein: CASSSPRGGREQYF.